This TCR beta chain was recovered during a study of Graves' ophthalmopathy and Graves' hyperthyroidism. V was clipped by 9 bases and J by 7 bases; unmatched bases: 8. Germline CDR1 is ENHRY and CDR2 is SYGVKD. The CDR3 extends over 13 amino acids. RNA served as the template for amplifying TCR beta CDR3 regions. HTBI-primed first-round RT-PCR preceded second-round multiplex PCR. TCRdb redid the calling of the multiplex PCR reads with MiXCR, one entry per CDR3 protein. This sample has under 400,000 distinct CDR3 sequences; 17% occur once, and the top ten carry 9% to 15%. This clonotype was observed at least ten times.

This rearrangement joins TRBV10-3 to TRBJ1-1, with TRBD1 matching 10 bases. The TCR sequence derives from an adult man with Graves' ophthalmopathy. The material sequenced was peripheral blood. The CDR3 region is CAMGGQGTDEAFF. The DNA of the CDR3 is TGTGCCATGGGGGGACAGGGGACCGATGAAGCTTTCTTT.